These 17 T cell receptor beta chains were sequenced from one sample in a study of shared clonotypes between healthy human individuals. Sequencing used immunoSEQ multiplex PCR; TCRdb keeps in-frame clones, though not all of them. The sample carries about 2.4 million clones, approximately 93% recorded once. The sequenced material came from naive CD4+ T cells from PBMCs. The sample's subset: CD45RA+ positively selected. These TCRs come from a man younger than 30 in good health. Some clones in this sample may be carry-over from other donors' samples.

CDR3: CASSFAPRSYEQYF. The CDR3 DNA is TGCGCCAGCAGCTTCGCCCCCAGATCCTACGAGCAGTACTTC. The J gene is TRBJ2-7, the V gene TRBV5-1; D is unresolved. Trimming stripped 2 bases from V and 1 base from J, with 10 bases between. This CDR3 has 14 residues. Germline CDR1 and CDR2: SGHRS and YFSETQ.

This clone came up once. This CDR3 is CASSLVGTRSYNEQFF. The CDR3 bases are TGTGCCAGCAGCCTAGTGGGGACTAGAAGTTACAATGAGCAGTTCTTC. The J gene is TRBJ2-1, the V gene TRBV7-8, with 8 bases that match TRBD2. Germline lookup yields CDR1 SGHVS and CDR2 FQNEAQ. CDR3 length equals 16 residues. V was pared by 5 bases and J by 4 bases, with 10 bases of the junction left unmatched.

The CDR3 bases are TGTGCCAGCAGCCCCAAACAGGGACCGAGGGGAGAAAAACTGTTTTTT. Encoded protein: CASSPKQGPRGEKLFF. The genes are TRBV5-4 and TRBJ1-4; possibly TRBD1 for D (6 bases). Trimming shortened V by 4 bases and J by 8 bases, and 21 bases separated the two germline ends. Germline CDR1 reads SGHNT; CDR2 reads YYREEE (reference sequence). The CDR3 sequence is 16 residues long.

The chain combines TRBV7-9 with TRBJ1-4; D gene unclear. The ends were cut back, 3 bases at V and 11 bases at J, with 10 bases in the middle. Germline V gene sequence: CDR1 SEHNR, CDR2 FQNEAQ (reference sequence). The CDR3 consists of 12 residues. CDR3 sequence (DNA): TGTGCCAGCAGCTTCCAGTTGGGGAAACTGTTTTTT. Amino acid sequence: CASSFQLGKLFF. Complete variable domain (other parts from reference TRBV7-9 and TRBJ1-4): DTGVSQNPRHKITKRGQNVTFRCDPISEHNRLYWYRQTLGQGPEFLTYFQNEAQLEKSRLLSDRFSAERPKGSFSTLEIQRTEQGDSAMYLCASSFQLGKLFFGSGTQLSVL.

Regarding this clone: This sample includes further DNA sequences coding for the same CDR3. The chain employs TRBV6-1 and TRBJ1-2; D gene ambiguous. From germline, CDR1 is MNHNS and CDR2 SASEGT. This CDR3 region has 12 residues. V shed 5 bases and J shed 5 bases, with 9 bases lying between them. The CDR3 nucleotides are TGTGCCAGCAGTCCCCAAGGTTATGGCTACACCTTC. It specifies CASSPQGYGYTF.

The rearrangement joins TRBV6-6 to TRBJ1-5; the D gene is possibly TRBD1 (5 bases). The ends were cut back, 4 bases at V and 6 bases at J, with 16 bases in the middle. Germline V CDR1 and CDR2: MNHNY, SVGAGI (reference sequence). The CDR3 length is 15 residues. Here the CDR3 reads CASSSFTRGSQPQHF. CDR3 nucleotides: TGTGCCAGCAGTTCCTTCACGAGGGGTAGTCAGCCCCAGCATTTT.

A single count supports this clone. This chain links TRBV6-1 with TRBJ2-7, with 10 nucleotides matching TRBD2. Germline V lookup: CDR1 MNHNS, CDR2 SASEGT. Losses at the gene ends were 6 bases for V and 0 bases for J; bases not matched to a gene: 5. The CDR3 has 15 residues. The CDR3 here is CASSRTSGYSYEQYF. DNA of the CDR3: TGTGCCAGCAGCCGGACTAGCGGTTACTCCTACGAGCAGTACTTC.

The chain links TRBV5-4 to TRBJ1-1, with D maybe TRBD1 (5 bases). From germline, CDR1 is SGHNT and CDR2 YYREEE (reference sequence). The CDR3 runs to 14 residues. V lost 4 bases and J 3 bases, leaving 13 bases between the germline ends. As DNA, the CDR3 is TGTGCCAGCAGCCCGGTGGGGGGGTACACTGAAGCTTTCTTT. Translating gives CASSPVGGYTEAFF.

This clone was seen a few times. In DNA form, the CDR3 reads TGCGCCAGCAGCTCCCCACAGGGTAGTATCACTGAAGCTTTCTTT. It yields the protein CASSSPQGSITEAFF. This chain connects TRBV5-1 to TRBJ1-1; D might be TRBD1 (6 bases). Germline assignment: CDR1 SGHRS and CDR2 YFSETQ. This CDR3 is 15 amino acids long. Trimming took off 3 bases at V and 4 bases at J, with 16 bases between the two ends.

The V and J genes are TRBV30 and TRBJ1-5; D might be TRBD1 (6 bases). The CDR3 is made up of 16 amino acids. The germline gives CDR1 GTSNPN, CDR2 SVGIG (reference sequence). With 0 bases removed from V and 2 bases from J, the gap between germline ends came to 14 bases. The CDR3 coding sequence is TGTGCCTGGAGTGTACCAGCGGGGGGCCGCAATCAGCCCCAGCATTTT. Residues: CAWSVPAGGRNQPQHF.

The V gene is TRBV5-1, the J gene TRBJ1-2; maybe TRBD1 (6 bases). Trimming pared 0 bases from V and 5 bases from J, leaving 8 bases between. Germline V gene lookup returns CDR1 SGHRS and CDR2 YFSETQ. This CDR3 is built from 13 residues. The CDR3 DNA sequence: TGCGCCAGCAGCTTGGACAGGGCATATGGCTACACCTTC. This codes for CASSLDRAYGYTF.

The DNA of the CDR3 is TGTGCCAGCAGCCCCCGGACAGGGGGTATCACAGATACGCAGTATTTT. It translates to CASSPRTGGITDTQYF. The chain combines TRBV14 with TRBJ2-3; 10 bases match TRBD1. The CDR3 sequence is 16 residues long. Losses at the gene ends were 4 bases for V and 2 bases for J; bases not matched to a gene: 6. Germline V gives CDR1 SGHDN, CDR2 FVKESK.

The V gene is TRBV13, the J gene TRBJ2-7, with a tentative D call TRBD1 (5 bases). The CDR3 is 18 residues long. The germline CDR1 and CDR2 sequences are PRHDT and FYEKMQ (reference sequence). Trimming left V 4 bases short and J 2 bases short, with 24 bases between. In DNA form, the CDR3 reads TGTGCCAGCAGCTCCAAGGAGACAGCATTCATAGGTCCCTACGAGCAGTACTTC. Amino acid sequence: CASSSKETAFIGPYEQYF.

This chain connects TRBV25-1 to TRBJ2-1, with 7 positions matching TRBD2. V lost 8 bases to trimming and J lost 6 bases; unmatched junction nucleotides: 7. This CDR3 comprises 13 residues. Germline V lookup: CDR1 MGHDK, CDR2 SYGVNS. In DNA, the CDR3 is TGTGCCAGCCGAAAGACTAGCTCCAATGAGCAGTTCTTC. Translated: CASRKTSSNEQFF. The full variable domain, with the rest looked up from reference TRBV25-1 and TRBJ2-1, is EADIYQTPRYLVIGTGKKITLECSQTMGHDKMYWYQQDPGMELHLIHYSYGVNSTEKGDLSSESTVSRIRTEHFPLTLESARPSHTSQYLCASRKTSSNEQFFGPGTRLTVL.

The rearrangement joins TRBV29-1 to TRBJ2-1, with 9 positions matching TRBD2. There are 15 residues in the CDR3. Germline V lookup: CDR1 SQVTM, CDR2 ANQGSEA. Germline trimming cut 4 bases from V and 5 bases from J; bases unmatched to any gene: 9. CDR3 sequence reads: CSVARRLAGNNEQFF. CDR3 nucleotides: TGCAGCGTTGCTAGGAGGCTAGCGGGGAACAATGAGCAGTTCTTC.

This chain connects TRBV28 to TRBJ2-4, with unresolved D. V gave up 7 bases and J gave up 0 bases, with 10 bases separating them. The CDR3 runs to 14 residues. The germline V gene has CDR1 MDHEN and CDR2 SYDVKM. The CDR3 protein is CASIEDLAKNIQYF. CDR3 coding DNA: TGTGCCAGCATTGAGGACCTAGCCAAAAACATTCAGTACTTC.

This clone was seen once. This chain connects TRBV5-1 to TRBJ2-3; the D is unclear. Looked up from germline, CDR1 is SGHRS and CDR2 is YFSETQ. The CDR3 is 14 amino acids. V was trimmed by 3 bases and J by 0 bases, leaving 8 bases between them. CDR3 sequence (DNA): TGCGCCAGCAGCTCCAGCTATAGCACAGATACGCAGTATTTT. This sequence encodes CASSSSYSTDTQYF. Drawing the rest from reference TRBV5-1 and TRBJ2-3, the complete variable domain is KAGVTQTPRYLIKTRGQQVTLSCSPISGHRSVSWYQQTPGQGLQFLFEYFSETQRNKGNFPGRFSGRQFSNSRSEMNVSTLELGDSALYLCASSSSYSTDTQYFGPGTRLTVL.